These 13 T cell receptor beta chains were all obtained from the same sample, sequenced in a study of blood T cells in healthy people across ages. Then a second PCR, running about 6 to 12 cycles, was carried out with a sample-barcoded 5' primer and a J-beta primer mix. One entry per CDR3 protein, called by TCRdb with MiXCR from the 5' RACE reads. The sample includes approximately 900,000 distinct CDR3 sequences, about 48% of them seen just once. The sample comprised blood. The receptors were sampled from a man in his thirties or forties in good health.

This clonotype was detected a few times. V and J are TRBV29-1 and TRBJ2-7, with D unresolved. Trimming left V 2 bases short and J 2 bases short, with 10 bases between. Germline values: CDR1 SQVTM, CDR2 ANQGSEA. CDR3 length: 13 residues. CDR3 loop: CSVELRDAYEQYF. The CDR3 DNA is TGCAGCGTTGAACTCAGAGACGCCTACGAGCAGTACTTC.

The chain recombines TRBV27 with TRBJ1-5; no firm D call. Trimming removed 8 bases from V and 0 bases from J, with 14 bases in between. The CDR3 has 15 residues. Germline assignment: CDR1 MNHEY and CDR2 SMNVEV (reference sequence). CDR3 region: CASGTRIGSNQPQHF. The CDR3 DNA reads TGTGCCAGCGGAACACGTATAGGTAGCAATCAGCCCCAGCATTTT.

The chain combines TRBV12-3 or TRBV12-4 with TRBJ2-4, with D unresolved. Trimming cost V 1 base and J 13 bases, with 11 bases left between them. This CDR3 has 12 residues. The CDR3 nucleotides are TGTGCCAGCAGTTTAGAGAGGCAAGAGCAGTACTTC. As protein: CASSLERQEQYF.

V usage is TRBV7-9 and J usage is TRBJ1-6; TRBD1 might be the D (6 bases). Germline CDR1 SEHNR, CDR2 FQNEAQ (reference sequence). The length of the CDR3 is 16 residues. V gave up 1 base and J gave up 5 bases, with 12 bases separating them. This CDR3 reads CASSLGGGMDNSPLHF. CDR3 sequence (DNA): TGTGCCAGCAGCTTAGGTGGGGGCATGGATAATTCACCCCTCCACTTT.

V and J are TRBV27 and TRBJ1-2; D is unresolved. The V gene lost 1 base and the J gene lost 7 bases, with 10 bases spanning the gap. The CDR3 is made up of 13 amino acids. Germline V gene data show CDR1 as MNHEY and CDR2 as SMNVEV (reference sequence). This CDR3 reads CASSLWAEAGYTF. Here the CDR3 DNA reads TGTGCCAGCAGTTTATGGGCAGAGGCTGGCTACACCTTC.

This clonotype was seen a few times. This chain joins TRBV4-1 and TRBJ1-5; D is undetermined. Germline V lookup: CDR1 MGHRA, CDR2 YSYEKL. The CDR3 is 15 residues long. V dropped 0 bases and J dropped 7 bases, with 13 bases sitting between them. The CDR3 DNA follows: TGCGCCAGCAGCCAAGACAGGACCGTTATCCAGCCCCAGCATTTT. Translation: CASSQDRTVIQPQHF.

The V gene is TRBV25-1, the J gene TRBJ1-1; the D is unclear. V lost 3 bases, J lost 5 bases, and 13 bases lay in between. This CDR3 is 14 amino acids long. CDR1 is MGHDK, CDR2 SYGVNS, per germline. Here the CDR3 DNA reads TGTGCCAGCAGTGATCCGGGGTCGGGGACTGAAGCTTTCTTT. Amino acids: CASSDPGSGTEAFF. The full variable domain, with the rest looked up from reference TRBV25-1 and TRBJ1-1, is EADIYQTPRYLVIGTGKKITLECSQTMGHDKMYWYQQDPGMELHLIHYSYGVNSTEKGDLSSESTVSRIRTEHFPLTLESARPSHTSQYLCASSDPGSGTEAFFGQGTRLTVV.

The chain combines TRBV4-3 with TRBJ2-7; TRBD1 agrees at 7 bases. With 3 bases clipped from V and 3 bases from J, the junction kept 8 bases outside the gene matches. Germline CDR1 reads LGHNA; CDR2 reads YSLEER. CDR3 length equals 15 residues. This CDR3 is CASSQRGTDRYEQYF. The CDR3 region has the DNA TGCGCCAGCAGCCAGAGGGGGACAGATCGCTACGAGCAGTACTTC.

This sequence joins TRBV3-1 and TRBJ1-6; D not certain. This CDR3 is built from 13 residues. The germline gives CDR1 LGHDT, CDR2 YNNKEL (reference sequence). V lost 4 bases, J lost 5 bases, and 6 bases lay in between. The CDR3 DNA reads as TGTGCCAGCAGCCCCGACGATAATTCACCCCTCCACTTT. It translates to CASSPDDNSPLHF.

This chain uses TRBV29-1 with TRBJ1-2; tentatively, D is TRBD1 (5 bases). Germline assignment: CDR1 SQVTM and CDR2 ANQGSEA. The CDR3 is made up of 15 amino acids. V dropped 6 bases and J dropped 2 bases, with 19 bases sitting between them. The CDR3 reads CSVLRPGTGNYGYTF. The CDR3 DNA sequence: TGCAGCGTCCTACGTCCCGGGACGGGAAACTATGGCTACACCTTC.

This clonotype has a handful of counts. The V gene is TRBV20-1, the J gene TRBJ2-4; D is unresolved. Germline lookup yields CDR1 DFQATT and CDR2 SNEGSKA (reference sequence). V gave up 3 bases and J gave up 0 bases, with 9 bases separating them. CDR3 length: 14 amino acids. DNA of the CDR3: TGCAGTGCTAGTCGTCAGCTAGCCAAAAACATTCAGTACTTC. It is translated as CSASRQLAKNIQYF.

The rearrangement uses TRBV20-1 and TRBJ2-1, with D unclear. The DNA end is a closer match to TRBJ2-7, so the J assignment may be wrong. The CDR3 spans 13 residues. Germline CDR1 and CDR2: DFQATT and SNEGSKA (reference sequence). The DNA for the CDR3 is TGCAGTGCTAGAGATAGCCGGCCCTACGAGCAGTACTTC. Translating gives CSARDSRPYEQYF.

This clonotype was counted between two and nine times. The V call is TRBV6-1, the J call TRBJ1-5; 7 bases are a match to TRBD1. The CDR3 is 16 residues long. Trimming at V came to 4 bases and at J to 3 bases, leaving 9 bases not matched to a gene. Germline V gene lookup returns CDR1 MNHNS and CDR2 SASEGT. CDR3 region: CASSVEGAKVNQPQHF. In nucleotides, the CDR3 is TGTGCCAGCAGTGTCGAGGGGGCTAAGGTCAATCAGCCCCAGCATTTT.